The 3 T cell receptor beta chains reported below all come from one sample, sequenced in a study of T-cell reconstitution after alpha-beta-depleted transplantation in children. As it was prepared, the TCRbeta library received unique molecular identifiers. In TCRdb, the PCR reads were re-called with MiXCR into one record per CDR3 protein. Of approximately 1,000,000 distinct CDR3 sequences in the sample, around 30% are singletons; the top ten hold 28%. The material was PBMCs, mostly from graft donor cells, obtained 360 days after TCRalphabeta/CD19-depleted stem cell transplant. All receptors come from a boy in the first two years of life who had a stem cell transplant for SCID, so the T cells may come from the graft donor.

The rearrangement uses TRBV12-3 or TRBV12-4 and TRBJ2-5; maybe TRBD1 (5 bases). Trimming shortened V by 1 base and J by 6 bases, and 12 bases separated the two germline ends. The CDR3 totals 14 residues. The CDR3 DNA reads TGTGCCAGCAGTTTAGAGGGCAGGGCGAAGACCCAGTACTTC. This translates into CASSLEGRAKTQYF.

The rearrangement uses TRBV4-1 and TRBJ1-4; D is unclear. The CDR3 extends over 13 amino acids. The V and J ends lost 4 bases and 7 bases respectively, with 10 bases between them. The germline V gene encodes CDR1 MGHRA and CDR2 YSYEKL. The DNA of the CDR3 is TGCGCCAGCAGCCTTCTGACATTTGAAAAACTGTTTTTT. It specifies CASSLLTFEKLFF.

The chain is built from TRBV24-1 and TRBJ2-3; a weak D match, TRBD1 (5 bases). The CDR3 consists of 15 residues. V lost 3 bases and J 2 bases, leaving 11 bases between the germline ends. Germline V lookup: CDR1 KGHDR, CDR2 SFDVKD. The CDR3 region is CATSDGAGITDTQYF. The CDR3 DNA follows: TGTGCCACCAGTGATGGGGCAGGGATCACAGATACGCAGTATTTT.